Many counts were recorded for the clone carrying this T cell receptor beta chain. TCRdb passed the 5' RACE reads through MiXCR, listing each CDR3 protein once. Of 50,000 to 60,000 distinct CDR3 sequences listed, approximately 6% are singletons. The data derive from a study of T cells after yellow fever vaccination. Findings and limits, study-wide: The study found a weaker secondary response that peaked faster, day 5 versus 15.

V dropped 11 bases and J dropped 3 bases, with 15 bases sitting between them. The CDR3 spans 13 residues. The sequencing used PBMCs, either bulk or a sorted T-cell subset (CD4+, CD8+, memory, or dextramer-sorted; not recorded which), collected on the day of the yellow fever booster vaccination. The chain links TRBV12-3 or TRBV12-4 to TRBJ2-3; D could derive from TRBD1 or TRBD2 (5 bases each). This clonotype originated in a man between 18 and 35 years old who received the YFV17D yellow fever vaccine. As DNA, the CDR3 is TGTGCCGGCGCAAGGGGAGTGACAGATACGCAGTATTTT. This codes for CAGARGVTDTQYF.